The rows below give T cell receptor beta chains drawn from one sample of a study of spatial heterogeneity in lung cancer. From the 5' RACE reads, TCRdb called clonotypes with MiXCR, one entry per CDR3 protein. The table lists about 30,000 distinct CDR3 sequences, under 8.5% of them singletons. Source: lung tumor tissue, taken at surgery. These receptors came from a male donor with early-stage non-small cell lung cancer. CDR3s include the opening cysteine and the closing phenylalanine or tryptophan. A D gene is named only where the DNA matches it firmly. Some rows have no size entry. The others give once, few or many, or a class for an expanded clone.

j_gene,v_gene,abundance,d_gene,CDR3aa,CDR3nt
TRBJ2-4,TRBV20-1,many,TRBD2,CSARLAGGREYIQYF,TGCAGTGCTAGACTAGCGGGGGGCCGGGAGTACATTCAGTACTTC
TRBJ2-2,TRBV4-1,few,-,CASSQVGQITGELFF,TGCGCCAGCAGCCAAGTAGGACAGATCACCGGGGAGCTGTTTTTT
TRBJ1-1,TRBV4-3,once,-,CASSQDTGLHTEAFF,TGCGCCAGCAGCCAAGACACAGGGTTACACACTGAAGCTTTCTTT
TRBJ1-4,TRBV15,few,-,CATSGLGLGVGEKLFF,TGTGCCACCAGCGGGCTCGGGCTCGGGGTTGGTGAAAAACTGTTTTTT
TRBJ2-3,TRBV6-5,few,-,CASTVQGADTQYF,TGTGCCAGCACGGTACAGGGCGCAGATACGCAGTATTTT
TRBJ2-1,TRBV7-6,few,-,CASSRGTSYYNEQFF,TGTGCCAGCAGCCGCGGGACATCTTACTACAATGAGCAGTTCTTC
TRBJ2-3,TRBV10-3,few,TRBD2,CAISESSGGIGADTQYF,TGTGCCATCAGTGAGTCGAGCGGGGGCATCGGCGCAGATACGCAGTATTTT
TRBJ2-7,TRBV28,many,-,CASGPSYEQYF,TGTGCCAGCGGCCCATCCTACGAGCAGTACTTC
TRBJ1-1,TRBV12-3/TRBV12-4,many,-,CASSPGGPNTEAFF,TGTGCCAGCAGCCCCGGAGGGCCGAACACTGAAGCTTTCTTT
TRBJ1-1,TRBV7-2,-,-,CASSSFLGSYTEAFF,TGTGCCAGCAGCTCCTTCTTGGGCAGTTATACTGAAGCTTTCTTT
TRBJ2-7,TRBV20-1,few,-,CSARNPSALGQYF,TGCAGTGCTAGGAACCCTTCCGCCCTCGGGCAGTACTTC
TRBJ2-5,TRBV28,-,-,CASRMVRADQETQYF,TGTGCCAGCAGGATGGTCAGGGCAGACCAAGAGACCCAGTACTTC
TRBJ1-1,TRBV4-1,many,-,CASSQFENTEAFF,TGCGCCAGCAGCCAATTTGAAAACACTGAAGCTTTCTTT
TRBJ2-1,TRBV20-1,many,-,CSSGTNYNEQFF,TGCAGTTCCGGGACAAACTACAATGAGCAGTTCTTC
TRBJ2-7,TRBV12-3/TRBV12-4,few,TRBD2,CASNIAGGIYEQYF,TGTGCCAGCAATATAGCGGGGGGAATTTATGAGCAGTACTTC
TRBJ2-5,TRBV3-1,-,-,CASSLGTGMKETQYF,TGTGCCAGCAGCCTGGGGACCGGAATGAAAGAGACCCAGTACTTC
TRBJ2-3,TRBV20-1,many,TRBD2,CSAAGLAGDTDTQYF,TGCAGTGCCGCAGGACTAGCGGGGGACACAGATACGCAGTATTTT
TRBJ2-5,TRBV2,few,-,CASRGLEETQYF,TGTGCCAGCAGGGGGCTCGAGGAGACCCAGTACTTC
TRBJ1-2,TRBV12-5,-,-,CASGLAGSSYGYTF,TGTGCTAGTGGTTTGGCTGGATCTTCCTATGGCTACACCTTC
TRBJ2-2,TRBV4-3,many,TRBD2,CASSQSAGASSGELFF,TGCGCCAGCAGCCAATCAGCGGGGGCCAGTTCCGGGGAGCTGTTTTTT
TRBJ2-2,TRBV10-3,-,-,CAITGTHQNTGELFF,TGTGCCATCACCGGGACCCACCAGAACACCGGGGAGCTGTTTTTT